One T cell receptor beta chain is described in this entry. The antigen remains undetermined. The data derive from a study of CD8 T cells in ankylosing spondylitis. Study-wide findings and caveats: There was a TCR beta motif, made of several highly homologous variants, that appeared characteristic of ankylosing spondylitis blood. Within matched ankylosing spondylitis synovial fluid, disease-linked clones were reportedly significantly enriched. Previous work reported some of these motif variants in the synovial fluid and blood of reactive arthritis.

The CDR3 has 18 amino acids. V trimming: 5 bases; J trimming: 2 bases; junction bases outside the gene matches: 11. Researchers built TCR beta libraries using quantitative 5'-RACE with molecular barcodes. TCRdb passed the 5' RACE reads through MiXCR, listing each CDR3 protein once. Counted here are some 350,000 distinct CDR3 sequences, around 15% occurring once; the ten biggest clones make up about 1%. Sequencing was carried out using blood, either unsorted or a sorted T cell fraction (not recorded which). The sequence derives from a male donor with ankylosing spondylitis or in good health (not recorded which). J is TRBJ1-5 and V is TRBV12-3 or TRBV12-4; 11 positions match TRBD1. CDR3: CASSPDRGRTVGNQPQHF. The CDR3 DNA follows: TGTGCCAGCAGTCCGGACAGGGGGCGCACGGTGGGCAATCAGCCCCAGCATTTT.